This T cell receptor beta chain came from a study of T cells in women clearing cervical HPV infection. Per the germline V gene, CDR1 is KGHSH and CDR2 is LQKENI. This CDR3 is built from 13 residues. V was cut by 3 bases and J by 8 bases, with 11 bases left in between. Prevalent HPV16 infections were excluded; only incident single HPV16 infections included. Remarks on this clone: The read ends 3 residues before the CDR3 terminus; that terminus is restored from the germline J gene.

The table came from immunoSEQ multiplex PCR; TCRdb's copy has only in-frame clones and leaves some out. The sample totals 15,000 to 20,000 clones. The gene calls are TRBV18 and TRBJ2-1; D remains unclear. Input material: blood buffy coat. The sequence came from a woman between 18 and 69 years old with a cervical HPV16 infection that either progressed to CIN3+ or cleared (not recorded which). Partial CDR3 DNA: TGTGCCAGCTCACCGCCCAACAACGATGAG. It translates to CASSPPNNDE. The whole CDR3 reads CASSPPNNDEQFF.